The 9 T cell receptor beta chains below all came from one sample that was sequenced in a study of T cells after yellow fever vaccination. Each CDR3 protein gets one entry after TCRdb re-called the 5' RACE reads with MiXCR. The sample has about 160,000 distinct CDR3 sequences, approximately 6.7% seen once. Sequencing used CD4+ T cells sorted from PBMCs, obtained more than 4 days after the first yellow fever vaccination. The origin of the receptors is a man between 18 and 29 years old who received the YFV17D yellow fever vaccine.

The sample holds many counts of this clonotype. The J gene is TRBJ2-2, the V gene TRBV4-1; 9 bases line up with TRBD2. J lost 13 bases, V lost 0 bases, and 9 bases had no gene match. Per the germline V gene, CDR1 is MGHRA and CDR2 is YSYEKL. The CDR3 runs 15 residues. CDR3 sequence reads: CASSQDGASGDRLFF. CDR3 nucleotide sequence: TGCGCCAGCAGCCAAGATGGAGCTAGCGGGGACCGGCTGTTTTTT.

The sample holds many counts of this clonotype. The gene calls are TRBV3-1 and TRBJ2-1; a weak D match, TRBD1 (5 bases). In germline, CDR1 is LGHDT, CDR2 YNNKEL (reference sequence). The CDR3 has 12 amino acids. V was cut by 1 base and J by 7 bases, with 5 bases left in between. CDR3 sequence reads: CASSQAGNEQFF. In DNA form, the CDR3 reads TGTGCCAGCAGCCAAGCAGGGAATGAGCAGTTCTTC.

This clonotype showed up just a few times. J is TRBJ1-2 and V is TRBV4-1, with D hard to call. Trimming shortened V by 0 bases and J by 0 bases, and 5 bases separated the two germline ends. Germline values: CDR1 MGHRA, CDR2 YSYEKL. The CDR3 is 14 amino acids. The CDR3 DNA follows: TGCGCCAGCAGCCAAGATCCCACTAACTATGGCTACACCTTC. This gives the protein CASSQDPTNYGYTF.

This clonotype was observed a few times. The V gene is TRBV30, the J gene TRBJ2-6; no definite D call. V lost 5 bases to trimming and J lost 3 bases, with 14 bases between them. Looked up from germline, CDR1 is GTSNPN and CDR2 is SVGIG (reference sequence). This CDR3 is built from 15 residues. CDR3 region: CAWDDGLGGANVLTF. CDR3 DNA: TGTGCCTGGGATGACGGATTAGGTGGGGCCAACGTCCTGACTTTC.

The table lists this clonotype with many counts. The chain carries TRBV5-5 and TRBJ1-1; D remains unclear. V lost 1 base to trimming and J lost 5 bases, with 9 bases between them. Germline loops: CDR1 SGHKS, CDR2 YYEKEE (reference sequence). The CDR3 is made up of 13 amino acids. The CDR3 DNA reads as TGTGCCAGCAGCTTGTTAGTAGGTACTGAAGCTTTCTTT. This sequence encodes CASSLLVGTEAFF.

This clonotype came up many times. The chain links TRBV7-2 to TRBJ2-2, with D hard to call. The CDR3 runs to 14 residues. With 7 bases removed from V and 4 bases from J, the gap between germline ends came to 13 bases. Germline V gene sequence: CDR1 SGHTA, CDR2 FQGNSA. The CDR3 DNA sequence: TGTGCCAGCACCGCGGCCGCAACCACCGGGGAGCTGTTTTTT. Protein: CASTAAATTGELFF.

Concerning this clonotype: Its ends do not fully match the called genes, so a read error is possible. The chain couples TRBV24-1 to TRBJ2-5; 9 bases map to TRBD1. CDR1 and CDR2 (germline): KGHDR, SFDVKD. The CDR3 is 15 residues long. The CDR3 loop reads CVTSDPSTGGETQYF. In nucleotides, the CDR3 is TGTGTCACCAGTGACCCTTCGACAGGGGGAGAGACCCAGTACTTC.

CDR3 amino acids: CSVGGGPLSSYNEQFF. The CDR3, as DNA: TGCAGTGTGGGGGGGGGGCCGCTGAGCTCCTACAATGAGCAGTTCTTC. This sequence joins TRBV20-1 and TRBJ2-1; TRBD2 might be the D (7 bases). Germline V lookup: CDR1 DFQATT, CDR2 SNEGSKA (reference sequence). Trimming took 7 bases from V and 0 from J, leaving 19 bases between them. The CDR3 has 16 amino acids.

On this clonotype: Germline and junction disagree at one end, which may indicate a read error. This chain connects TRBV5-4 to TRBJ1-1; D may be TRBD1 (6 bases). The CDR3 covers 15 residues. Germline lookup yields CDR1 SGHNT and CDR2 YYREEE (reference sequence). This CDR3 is CASSSVRGDNTEAVF. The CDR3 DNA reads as TGTGCCAGCAGCTCGGTGAGGGGGGATAACACTGAAGCTGTCTTT. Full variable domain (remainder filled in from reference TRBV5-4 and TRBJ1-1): ETGVTQSPTHLIKTRGQQVTLRCSSQSGHNTVSWYQQALGQGPQFIFQYYREEENGRGNFPPRFSGLQFPNYSSELNVNALELDDSALYLCASSSVRGDNTEAVFGQGTRLTVV.